What follows describes a single T cell receptor beta chain. Its target is not known. This sample is drawn from a study of vaccination and CD4 T cells after COVID-19. Study background: Participants were vaccinated with two doses, given as either BNT162b2 or mRNA-1273 vaccine. Notes on the study in general: Post-vaccination, and not before, a median approximately 85% of reactive clones appeared in convalescent patients.

An Oncomine TCR Beta short-read assay was used to sequence the DNA from cultured CD4+ T cells. TCRdb called the PCR reads again in MiXCR, with one record for every CDR3 protein. The table shows 19,000 or so distinct CDR3 sequences, with 46% occurring only once. Treatment in this sample: roughly ten-day PBMC culture with coronavirus spike peptide pools or control peptides (ViraFEST assay). T cells were expanded with peptide pools, and expanded clonotypes were identified by TCR sequencing. Trimming took off 2 bases at V and 4 bases at J, with 14 bases between the two ends. CDR3 length: 15 amino acids. Germline V gives CDR1 MNHEY, CDR2 SVGEGT.

This specimen was CD4+ T cells from blood, cultured in vitro, taken after SARS-CoV-2 vaccination. The TCR sequence derives from a human donor who had recovered from COVID-19. This chain connects TRBV6-2 or TRBV6-3 to TRBJ1-1; possibly TRBD1 for D (6 bases). In DNA, the CDR3 is TGTGCCAGCAGTTACCGGGGGCTGGTGGCCACTGAAGCTTTCTTT. It yields the protein CASSYRGLVATEAFF.